Following are 2 T cell receptor beta chains from one sample sequenced in a study of metastatic and nonmetastatic thyroid tumors. TCRdb called clones again from the PCR reads with MiXCR. Counted here are about 5,500 clones, around 27% occurring once; the ten biggest clones make up about a fifth. Ahead of thyroid surgery, no patient had received treatment of any kind. The sample comprised adjacent normal tissue. These receptors all stem from a female donor with papillary thyroid cancer or a benign thyroid nodule (not recorded which). Some clones in this sample may be carry-over from other donors' samples.

The V gene is TRBV2, the J gene TRBJ1-2; a weak D match, TRBD1 (6 bases). V lost 4 bases and J 4 bases, leaving 13 bases between the germline ends. Germline-derived CDR1 and CDR2 are SNHLY and FYNNEI. The CDR3 is 14 amino acids. The CDR3 nucleotides are TGTGCCAGCAGTGTAGGTCCAGGGGTCTATGGCTACACCTTC. The encoded protein is CASSVGPGVYGYTF.

This clone was recorded a few times. The V call is TRBV20-1, the J call TRBJ2-7; 7 nucleotides line up with TRBD2. This CDR3 has 14 residues. V lost 0 bases to trimming and J lost 5 bases; unmatched junction nucleotides: 7. The V gene's germline CDR1 is DFQATT and CDR2 SNEGSKA (reference sequence). CDR3 sequence: CSARDGAGKNEQYF. The CDR3 DNA sequence: TGCAGTGCTAGAGATGGAGCGGGAAAGAACGAGCAGTACTTC.